This paragraph reports one T cell receptor (beta chain). What it binds is unknown. Preparation of the TCRbeta library involved a method that used unique molecular identifiers. Via MiXCR, TCRdb re-called the PCR reads, giving one row per CDR3 protein. The sample holds 600,000 or so distinct CDR3 sequences, more than 20% seen once. The entry originates in a study of T-cell reconstitution after alpha-beta-depleted transplantation in children. Study-wide results and limits: From newly produced T cells came most of the T-cell counts and diversity one year after transplant. Several hundred expanded graft clones reportedly supplied alpha-beta T cells about two months after transplant. The high TCRbeta diversity at day 60 in some patients came from surviving recipient T cells and thymic progenitors.

The germline V gene encodes CDR1 SEHNR and CDR2 FQNEAQ (reference sequence). The CDR3 length is 14 residues. Trimming took off 6 bases at V and 3 bases at J, with 15 bases between the two ends. The chain uses TRBV7-9 and TRBJ2-7, with no clear D. The sequencing used PBMCs, mostly from graft donor cells, collected 360 days after TCRalphabeta/CD19-depleted stem cell transplant. This TCR came from a boy in the first two years of life who had a stem cell transplant for acute myeloid leukemia, so the T cells may come from the graft donor. CDR3 in amino acids: CASSPWGNRYEQYF. The CDR3 DNA is TGTGCCAGCAGTCCCTGGGGAAATCGCTACGAGCAGTACTTC. The variable domain in full, completed from reference TRBV7-9 and TRBJ2-7, reads DTGVSQNPRHKITKRGQNVTFRCDPISEHNRLYWYRQTLGQGPEFLTYFQNEAQLEKSRLLSDRFSAERPKGSFSTLEIQRTEQGDSAMYLCASSPWGNRYEQYFGPGTRLTVT.